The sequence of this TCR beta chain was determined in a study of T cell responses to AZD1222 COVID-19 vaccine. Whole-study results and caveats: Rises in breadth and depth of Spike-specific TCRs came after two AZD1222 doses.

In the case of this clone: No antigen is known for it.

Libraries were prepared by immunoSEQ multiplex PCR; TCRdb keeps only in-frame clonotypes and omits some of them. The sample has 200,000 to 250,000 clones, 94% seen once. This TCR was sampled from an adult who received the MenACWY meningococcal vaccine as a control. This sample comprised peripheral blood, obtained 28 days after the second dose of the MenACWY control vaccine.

The CDR3 DNA sequence: TGTGCCAGCAGTGGACGGGGACAGGGCTGGGGCTACACCTTC. It is translated as CASSGRGQGWGYTF. The gene calls are TRBV5-4 and TRBJ1-2; 9 positions match TRBD1. This CDR3 is 14 amino acids long. Germline V lookup: CDR1 SGHNT, CDR2 YYREEE (reference sequence). V lost 5 bases to trimming and J lost 8 bases; unmatched junction nucleotides: 10.